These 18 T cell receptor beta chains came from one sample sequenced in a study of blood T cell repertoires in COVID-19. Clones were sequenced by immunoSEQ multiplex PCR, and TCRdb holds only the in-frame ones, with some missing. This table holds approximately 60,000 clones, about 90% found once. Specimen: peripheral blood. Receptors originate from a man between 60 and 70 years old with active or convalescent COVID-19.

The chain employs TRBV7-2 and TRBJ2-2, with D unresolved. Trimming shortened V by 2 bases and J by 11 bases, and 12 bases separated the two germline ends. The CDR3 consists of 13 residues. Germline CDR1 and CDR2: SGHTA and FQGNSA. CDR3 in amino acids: CASSLWATAELFF. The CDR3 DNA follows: TGTGCCAGCAGCTTATGGGCTACTGCCGAGCTGTTTTTT.

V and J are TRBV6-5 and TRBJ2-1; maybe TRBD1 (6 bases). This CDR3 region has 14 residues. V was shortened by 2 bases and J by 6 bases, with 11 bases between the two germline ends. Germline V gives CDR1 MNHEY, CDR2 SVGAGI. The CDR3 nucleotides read TGTGCCAGCAGTTACGCACAGGGATTCAATGAGCAGTTCTTC. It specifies CASSYAQGFNEQFF.

CDR3 in amino acids: CASSLGLYEQYF. CDR3 nucleotides: TGTGCCAGCAGCTTAGGCCTCTACGAGCAGTACTTC. V is TRBV13 and J is TRBJ2-7; D remains unclear. Trimming took off 0 bases at V and 3 bases at J, with 3 bases between the two ends. This CDR3 region has 12 residues. Germline loops: CDR1 PRHDT, CDR2 FYEKMQ (reference sequence). The full variable domain, rest sourced from reference TRBV13 and TRBJ2-7, is AAGVIQSPRHLIKEKRETATLKCYPIPRHDTVYWYQQGPGQDPQFLISFYEKMQSDKGSIPDRFSAQQFSDYHSELNMSSLELGDSALYFCASSLGLYEQYFGPGTRLTVT.

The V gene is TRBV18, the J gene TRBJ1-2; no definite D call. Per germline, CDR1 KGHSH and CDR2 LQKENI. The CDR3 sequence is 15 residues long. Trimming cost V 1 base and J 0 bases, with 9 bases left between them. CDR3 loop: CASSPRENTNYGYTF. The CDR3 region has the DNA TGTGCCAGCTCACCACGGGAGAATACTAACTATGGCTACACCTTC.

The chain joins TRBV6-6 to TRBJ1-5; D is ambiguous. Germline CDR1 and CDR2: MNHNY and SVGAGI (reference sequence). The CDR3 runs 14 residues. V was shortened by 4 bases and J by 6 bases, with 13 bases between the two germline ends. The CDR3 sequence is CASSSLETAQPQHF. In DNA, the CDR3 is TGTGCCAGCAGTTCTTTAGAAACTGCTCAGCCCCAGCATTTT.

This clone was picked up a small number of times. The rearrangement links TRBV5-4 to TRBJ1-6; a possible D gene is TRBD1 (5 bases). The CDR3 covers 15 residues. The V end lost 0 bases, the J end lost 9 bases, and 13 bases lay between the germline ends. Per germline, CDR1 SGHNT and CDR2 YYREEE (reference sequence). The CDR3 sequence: CASSLDQGIGSPLHF. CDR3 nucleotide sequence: TGTGCCAGCAGCTTGGACCAGGGCATTGGTTCACCCCTCCACTTT.

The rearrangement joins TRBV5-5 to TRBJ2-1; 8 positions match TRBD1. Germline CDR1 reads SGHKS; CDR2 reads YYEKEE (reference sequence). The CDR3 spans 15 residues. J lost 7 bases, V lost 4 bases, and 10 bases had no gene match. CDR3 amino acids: CASSTSGQGANEQFF. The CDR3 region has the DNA TGTGCCAGCAGCACCAGCGGACAGGGCGCGAATGAGCAGTTCTTC.

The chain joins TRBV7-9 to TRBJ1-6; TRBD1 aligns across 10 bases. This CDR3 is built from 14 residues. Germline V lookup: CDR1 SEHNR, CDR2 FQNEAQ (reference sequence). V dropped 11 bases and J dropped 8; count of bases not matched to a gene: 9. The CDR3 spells CAVPTGGLDSPLHF. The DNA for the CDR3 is TGTGCCGTTCCGACAGGGGGCTTGGATTCACCCCTCCACTTT.

The CDR3 loop reads CASSPRAGGSQAGNTIYF. The CDR3 nucleotides are TGTGCCAGCTCACCACGGGCAGGGGGCTCTCAGGCTGGAAACACCATATATTTT. The V and J genes are TRBV18 and TRBJ1-3, with 8 positions matching TRBD1. Germline V gives CDR1 KGHSH, CDR2 LQKENI. This CDR3 contains 18 residues. Trimming took 1 base from V and 2 from J; bases not matched to a gene: 10.

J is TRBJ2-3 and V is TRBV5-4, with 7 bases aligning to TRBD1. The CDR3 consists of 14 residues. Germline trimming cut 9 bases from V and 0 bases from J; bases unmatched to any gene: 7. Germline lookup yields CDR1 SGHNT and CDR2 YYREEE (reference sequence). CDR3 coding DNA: TGTGCCACGACACAGGGGACGAGCACAGATACGCAGTATTTT. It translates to CATTQGTSTDTQYF. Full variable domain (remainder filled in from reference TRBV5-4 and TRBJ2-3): ETGVTQSPTHLIKTRGQQVTLRCSSQSGHNTVSWYQQALGQGPQFIFQYYREEENGRGNFPPRFSGLQFPNYSSELNVNALELDDSALYLCATTQGTSTDTQYFGPGTRLTVL.

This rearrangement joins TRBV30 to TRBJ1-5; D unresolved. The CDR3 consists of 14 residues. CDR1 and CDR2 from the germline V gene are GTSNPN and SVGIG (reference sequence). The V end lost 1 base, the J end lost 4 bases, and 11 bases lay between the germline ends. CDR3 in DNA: TGTGCCTGGAGTGCAAGGACGGGAAATCAGCCCCAGCATTTT. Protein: CAWSARTGNQPQHF.

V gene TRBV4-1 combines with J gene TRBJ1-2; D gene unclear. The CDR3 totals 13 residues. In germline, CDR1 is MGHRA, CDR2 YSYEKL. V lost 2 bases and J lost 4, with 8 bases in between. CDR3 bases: TGCGCCAGCAGCCAAAGCGTCGGCTATGGCTACACCTTC. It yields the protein CASSQSVGYGYTF.

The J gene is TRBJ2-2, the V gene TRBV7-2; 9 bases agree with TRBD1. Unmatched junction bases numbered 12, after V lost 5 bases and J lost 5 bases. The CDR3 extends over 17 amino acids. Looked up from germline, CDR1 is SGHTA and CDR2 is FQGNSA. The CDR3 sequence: CASSLVPGTGLTGELFF. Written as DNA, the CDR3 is TGTGCCAGCAGCCTCGTACCCGGGACAGGGTTAACCGGGGAGCTGTTTTTT.

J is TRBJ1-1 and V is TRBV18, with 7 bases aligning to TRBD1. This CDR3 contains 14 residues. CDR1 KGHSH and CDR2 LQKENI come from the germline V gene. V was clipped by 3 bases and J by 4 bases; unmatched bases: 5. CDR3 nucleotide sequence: TGTGCCAGCTCACCTGGACAGGTTGGCACTGAAGCTTTCTTT. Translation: CASSPGQVGTEAFF.

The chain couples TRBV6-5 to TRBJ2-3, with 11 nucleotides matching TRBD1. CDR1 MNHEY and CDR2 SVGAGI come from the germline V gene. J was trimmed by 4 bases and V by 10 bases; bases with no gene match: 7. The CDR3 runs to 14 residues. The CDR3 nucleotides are TGTGCCACCCTGGACAGGGGGCTTCCAGATACGCAGTATTTT. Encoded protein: CATLDRGLPDTQYF.

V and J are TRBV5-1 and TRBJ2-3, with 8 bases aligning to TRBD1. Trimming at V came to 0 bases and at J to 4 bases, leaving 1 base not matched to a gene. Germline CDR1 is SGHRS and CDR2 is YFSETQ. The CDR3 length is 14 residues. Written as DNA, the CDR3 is TGCGCCAGCAGCTTGGGGACAGGGCCAGATACGCAGTATTTT. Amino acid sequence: CASSLGTGPDTQYF.

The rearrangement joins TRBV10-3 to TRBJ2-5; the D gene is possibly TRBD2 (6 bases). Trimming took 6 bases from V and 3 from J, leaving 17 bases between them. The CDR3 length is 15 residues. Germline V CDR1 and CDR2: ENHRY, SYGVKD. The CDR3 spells CAISALGGVKETQYF. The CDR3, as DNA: TGTGCCATCAGCGCCTTGGGGGGTGTGAAAGAGACCCAGTACTTC.

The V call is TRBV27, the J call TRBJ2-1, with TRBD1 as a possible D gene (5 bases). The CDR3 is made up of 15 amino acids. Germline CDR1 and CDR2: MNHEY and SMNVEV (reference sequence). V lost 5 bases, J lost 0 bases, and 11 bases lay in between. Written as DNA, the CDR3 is TGTGCCAGCAGTCCTAACAGGAACTCCTACAATGAGCAGTTCTTC. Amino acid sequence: CASSPNRNSYNEQFF.